Below, one T cell receptor (beta chain) is given with its context. With a much larger clone just one base away, this may be a read error. There are 18 residues in the CDR3. Per the germline V gene, CDR1 is SGHAT and CDR2 is FQNNGV. The junction had 11 bases not matched to a gene; V was cut back by 5 bases and J by 0 bases. This sample was taken from a study of T cells of healthy individuals. One entry per CDR3 protein results from TCRdb running MiXCR on the 5' RACE reads. Of tens of thousands of distinct CDR3 sequences in the sample, about a sixth were seen once. The chain employs TRBV11-2 and TRBJ2-2; 8 bases align to TRBD1. This receptor was identified in a human donor in good health. The chain's CDR3 is CASSPGCWTGTNTGELFF. The DNA of the CDR3 is TGTGCCAGCAGCCCCGGGTGCTGGACAGGGACGAACACCGGGGAGCTGTTTTTT.